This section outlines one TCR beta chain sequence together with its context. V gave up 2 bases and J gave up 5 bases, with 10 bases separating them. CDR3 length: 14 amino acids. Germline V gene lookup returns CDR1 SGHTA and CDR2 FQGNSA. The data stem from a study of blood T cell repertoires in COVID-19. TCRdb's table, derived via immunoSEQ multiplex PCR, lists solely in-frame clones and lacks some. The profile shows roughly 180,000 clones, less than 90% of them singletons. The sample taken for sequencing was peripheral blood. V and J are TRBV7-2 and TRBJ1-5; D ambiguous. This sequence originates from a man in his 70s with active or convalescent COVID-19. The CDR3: CASSLSGGDQPQHF. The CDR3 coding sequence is TGTGCCAGCAGCTTAAGCGGCGGGGATCAGCCCCAGCATTTT.